Listed here are 29 T cell receptor beta chains from one sample, sequenced in a study of cytomegalovirus exposure and HLA in healthy donors. Use of 60 Vbeta and 13 Jbeta primers characterized the PCR. The protocol was immunoSEQ multiplex PCR, while the TCRdb copy is restricted to in-frame clones and leaves out a portion. The sample carries about 130,000 clones, 85% recorded once. Source material: PBMCs. All receptors derive from a woman between 25 and 40 years old in good health and CMV-seropositive.

The CDR3 DNA is TGCGCCAGCAGCTTAGCAGTCGGCGGGGGATACGAGCAGTACTTC. This gives the protein CASSLAVGGGYEQYF. The chain employs TRBV5-1 and TRBJ2-7, with 7 bases aligning to TRBD2. There are 15 residues in the CDR3. With V trimmed by 2 bases and J by 4 bases, 9 bases remained unmatched. From germline, CDR1 is SGHRS and CDR2 YFSETQ.

The J gene is TRBJ1-2, the V gene TRBV5-1; perhaps TRBD1 as D (6 bases). V lost 0 bases and J lost 3, with 12 bases in between. CDR1 SGHRS and CDR2 YFSETQ come from the germline V gene. The length of the CDR3 is 15 residues. The chain's CDR3 is CASSLGGGTDYGYTF. The CDR3 DNA sequence: TGCGCCAGCAGCTTGGGGGGGGGCACGGACTATGGCTACACCTTC.

The V call is TRBV30, the J call TRBJ1-4; a weak D match, TRBD1 (5 bases). Germline values: CDR1 GTSNPN, CDR2 SVGIG (reference sequence). The CDR3 runs to 21 residues. Between the trimmed V and J ends, which lost 2 bases and 2 bases, there was a span of 30 bases. The CDR3 DNA sequence: TGTGCCTGGAGTCAGCGTCGCGGTACCCTGAGACTCGGGGGGACTAATGAAAAACTGTTTTTT. Encoded protein: CAWSQRRGTLRLGGTNEKLFF.

As regards this clone: No DNA is shown, since the ends of the CDR3 on it are uncertain; the CDR3 is the one TCRdb lists. The chain carries TRBV6-1 and TRBJ1-2; the D segment call TRBD1 is taken from the table without a DNA check. The CDR3 is made up of 15 amino acids, end residues included. The V gene's germline CDR1 is MNHNS and CDR2 SASEGT. The CDR3 protein is CASILGPGANYGYTF.

The chain uses TRBV6-5 and TRBJ1-2; D gene unclear. V was cut by 4 bases and J by 8 bases, with 11 bases left in between. Germline CDR1 and CDR2: MNHEY and SVGAGI. There are 12 residues in the CDR3. The CDR3 bases are TGTGCCAGCAGTTTACGCGGCGTCGGCTACACCTTC. This sequence encodes CASSLRGVGYTF.

The J gene is TRBJ2-6, the V gene TRBV7-9; the D gene is possibly TRBD1 (5 bases). Trimming removed 5 bases at V and 0 bases at J, with 8 bases between. CDR1 SEHNR and CDR2 FQNEAQ come from the germline V gene (reference sequence). The CDR3 has 15 amino acids. CDR3 protein: CASSPRVSGANVLTF. The CDR3 bases are TGTGCCAGCAGCCCCAGGGTCTCTGGGGCCAACGTCCTGACTTTC.

Comments on this clone: The sample carries other DNA sequences with the same CDR3. CDR3 sequence reads: CASSSPGQSYEQYF. CDR3 bases: TGTGCCAGCAGTTCACCGGGACAGTCCTACGAGCAGTACTTC. The chain links TRBV28 to TRBJ2-7; 7 bases agree with TRBD1. The germline gives CDR1 MDHEN, CDR2 SYDVKM. The CDR3 runs 14 residues. V lost 4 bases and J lost 1; bases outside the gene matches: 4.

This clone occurred once. V is TRBV30 and J is TRBJ1-6; D remains unclear. CDR1 and CDR2 from the germline V gene are GTSNPN and SVGIG (reference sequence). The CDR3 runs to 13 residues. Trimming left V 4 bases short and J 6 bases short, with 10 bases between. The CDR3 reads CAWNPGFNSPLHF. CDR3 bases: TGTGCCTGGAATCCGGGATTTAATTCACCCCTCCACTTT. The whole variable domain, remainder taken from reference TRBV30 and TRBJ1-6, is SQTIHQWPATLVQPVGSPLSLECTVEGTSNPNLYWYRQAAGRGLQLLFYSVGIGQISSEVPQNLSASRPQDRQFILSSKKLLLSDSGFYLCAWNPGFNSPLHFGNGTRLTVT.

This clone was picked up a small number of times. J is TRBJ2-5 and V is TRBV5-1, with 7 bases lining up with TRBD2. This CDR3 has 15 residues. Germline-derived CDR1 and CDR2 are SGHRS and YFSETQ. V lost 5 bases and J lost 0; bases outside the gene matches: 7. CDR3 in amino acids: CASSGGDQYQETQYF. The CDR3 nucleotides are TGCGCCAGCAGTGGGGGGGACCAGTACCAAGAGACCCAGTACTTC.

V is TRBV29-1 and J is TRBJ2-2; D uncertain. The CDR3 is 13 residues long. V was clipped by 1 base and J by 1 base, with 4 bases between them. Germline V gene lookup returns CDR1 SQVTM and CDR2 ANQGSEA. Here the CDR3 DNA reads TGCAGCGTTGAAGGTCTGAACACCGGGGAGCTGTTTTTT. It specifies CSVEGLNTGELFF.

V and J are TRBV28 and TRBJ2-7; TRBD1 agrees at 7 bases. V shed 3 bases and J 4 bases; nucleotides not matched to a gene: 3. This CDR3 has 13 residues. The germline CDR1 and CDR2 sequences are MDHEN and SYDVKM. In DNA form, the CDR3 reads TGTGCCAGCAGTTTGACAGGGCGGTACGAGCAGTACTTC. Translating gives CASSLTGRYEQYF.

This chain connects TRBV28 to TRBJ2-1; 9 nucleotides line up with TRBD1. The CDR3 runs 16 residues. V was clipped by 5 bases and J by 6 bases; unmatched bases: 11. Germline values: CDR1 MDHEN, CDR2 SYDVKM. The CDR3 region has the DNA TGTGCCAGCAGTCCCCTACAGGGGGCGCCCAGCAATGAGCAGTTCTTC. Translated, it gives CASSPLQGAPSNEQFF. Full variable domain (outside the CDR3, taken from reference TRBV28 and TRBJ2-1): DVKVTQSSRYLVKRTGEKVFLECVQDMDHENMFWYRQDPGLGLRLIYFSYDVKMKEKGDIPEGYSVSREKKERFSLILESASTNQTSMYLCASSPLQGAPSNEQFFGPGTRLTVL.

Here the CDR3 reads CASNRAIYNSPLHF. The DNA for the CDR3 is TGTGCCAGCAACAGGGCCATCTATAATTCACCCCTCCACTTT. The chain combines TRBV19 with TRBJ1-6; weak D call: TRBD1 (6 bases). The CDR3 has 14 residues. From germline, CDR1 is LNHDA and CDR2 SQIVND (reference sequence). V lost 9 bases and J lost 3, with 12 bases in between.

The rearrangement uses TRBV19 and TRBJ2-7; TRBD2 agrees at 10 bases. This CDR3 spans 16 amino acids. Germline trimming cut 1 base from V and 7 bases from J; bases unmatched to any gene: 10. Germline-derived CDR1 and CDR2 are LNHDA and SQIVND (reference sequence). The CDR3 DNA follows: TGTGCCAGTAGTATAGTCGGGCTAGCGGGAGCGCAAGAGCAGTACTTC. Translating it yields CASSIVGLAGAQEQYF.

The V call is TRBV2, the J call TRBJ2-1; 8 bases match TRBD2. From germline, CDR1 is SNHLY and CDR2 FYNNEI. This CDR3 contains 16 residues. The junction had 10 bases not matched to a gene; V was cut back by 5 bases and J by 4 bases. CDR3 sequence (DNA): TGTGCCAGCAGTACGGGAGGGCCTCCCTATTACAATGAGCAGTTCTTC. It codes for CASSTGGPPYYNEQFF.

V and J are TRBV10-3 and TRBJ1-6; no clear D gene. Germline CDR1 reads ENHRY; CDR2 reads SYGVKD. Trimming removed 0 bases at V and 2 bases at J, with 11 bases between. This CDR3 contains 17 residues. CDR3 DNA: TGTGCCATCAGTGAGTCCGAACCCGGTACCTATAATTCACCCCTCCACTTT. It translates to CAISESEPGTYNSPLHF.

The chain links TRBV27 to TRBJ2-7; 7 bases agree with TRBD1. J gave up 2 bases and V 11 bases, and 18 bases lay outside the gene matches. CDR3 length: 16 amino acids. In germline, CDR1 is MNHEY, CDR2 SMNVEV (reference sequence). The CDR3 is CAGTPSLGTEPYEQYF. The CDR3 coding sequence is TGTGCCGGCACCCCCTCTCTAGGGACAGAGCCCTACGAGCAGTACTTC.

The V call is TRBV5-1, the J call TRBJ2-2; D might be TRBD1 (5 bases). V lost 2 bases and J 4 bases, leaving 6 bases between the germline ends. This CDR3 comprises 13 residues. CDR1 is SGHRS, CDR2 YFSETQ, per germline. The CDR3 DNA is TGCGCCAGCAGCTTTACAGGCACCGGGGAGCTGTTTTTT. Translation gives CASSFTGTGELFF.

The rearrangement joins TRBV28 to TRBJ2-1; TRBD2 is a possible D gene (7 bases). The CDR3 totals 17 residues. Trimming left V 5 bases short and J 1 base short, with 18 bases between. Germline loops: CDR1 MDHEN, CDR2 SYDVKM. The CDR3 loop is CASSRLEGGESYNEQFF. DNA for the CDR3: TGTGCCAGCAGTCGCCTCGAGGGGGGGGAGTCCTACAATGAGCAGTTCTTC.

Written as DNA, the CDR3 is TGCGCCAGCAGCCAAGTACGCGGGGTGGCCACTGAAGCTTTCTTT. Its translation: CASSQVRGVATEAFF. This chain connects TRBV4-1 to TRBJ1-1; unclear D gene. The V end was cut by 1 base, the J end by 4 bases, with 13 bases between. The CDR3 consists of 15 residues. CDR1 is MGHRA, CDR2 YSYEKL, per germline.

The chain employs TRBV6-5 and TRBJ1-5; D gene ambiguous. The CDR3 extends over 13 amino acids. The V end lost 6 bases, the J end lost 2 bases, and 8 bases lay between the germline ends. Per the germline V gene, CDR1 is MNHEY and CDR2 is SVGAGI. The CDR3 region is CASSLLGNQPQHF. Here the CDR3 DNA reads TGTGCCAGCAGCCTTCTAGGCAATCAGCCCCAGCATTTT.

The chain combines TRBV5-1 with TRBJ2-2, with D possibly TRBD2 on 8 matching bases. V shed 0 bases and J shed 4 bases, with 13 bases lying between them. CDR1 and CDR2 from the germline V gene are SGHRS and YFSETQ. CDR3 size: 16 residues. As DNA, the CDR3 is TGCGCCAGCAGCTTGGCCGGGGGGGACAGCACCGGGGAGCTGTTTTTT. Translating it yields CASSLAGGDSTGELFF.

The rearrangement uses TRBV6-5 and TRBJ1-2, with TRBD1 as a possible D gene (6 bases). Trimming removed 6 bases from V and 8 bases from J, with 16 bases in between. CDR3 length: 13 residues. CDR1 MNHEY and CDR2 SVGAGI come from the germline V gene. Written as DNA, the CDR3 is TGTGCCAGCAGCACTAACAGGGATAGGGGCTACACCTTC. Translation: CASSTNRDRGYTF.

The chain employs TRBV30 and TRBJ2-1, with D maybe TRBD2 (6 bases). The CDR3 is 15 amino acids. Germline loops: CDR1 GTSNPN, CDR2 SVGIG (reference sequence). The germline V and J ends were trimmed by 3 bases and 5 bases, with 17 bases remaining between them. CDR3 bases: TGTGCCTGGAGAGAGAGCGGGTTGGACCACAATGAGCAGTTCTTC. Its protein product is CAWRESGLDHNEQFF.

V is TRBV6-1 and J is TRBJ1-2; D gene uncertain. In germline, CDR1 is MNHNS, CDR2 SASEGT. Between the trimmed V and J ends, which lost 7 bases and 8 bases, there was a span of 20 bases. This CDR3 contains 14 residues. The CDR3 DNA reads TGTGCCAGCACCTCTCGAGAAGTGGGAGGGGGCTACACCTTC. Protein sequence: CASTSREVGGGYTF.

The V and J genes are TRBV19 and TRBJ1-5; 11 bases line up with TRBD1. V shed 5 bases, J shed 5 bases, and the junction held 5 bases outside the gene matches. This CDR3 is 15 amino acids long. From germline, CDR1 is LNHDA and CDR2 SQIVND (reference sequence). The CDR3 bases are TGTGCCAGTAGTGCTCGGGACAGGGGGGATCAGCCCCAGCATTTT. This sequence encodes CASSARDRGDQPQHF.

The chain uses TRBV25-1 and TRBJ1-3; no clear D. The CDR3 length is 13 residues. CDR1 is MGHDK, CDR2 SYGVNS, per germline. Trimming pared 2 bases from V and 4 bases from J, leaving 6 bases between. CDR3 nucleotide sequence: TGTGCCAGCAGTGAACCCAGGGGAAACACCATATATTTT. Translated, it gives CASSEPRGNTIYF. Full variable domain (rest looked up from reference TRBV25-1 and TRBJ1-3): EADIYQTPRYLVIGTGKKITLECSQTMGHDKMYWYQQDPGMELHLIHYSYGVNSTEKGDLSSESTVSRIRTEHFPLTLESARPSHTSQYLCASSEPRGNTIYFGEGSWLTVV.

The V and J genes are TRBV6-1 and TRBJ2-7; TRBD1 is a possible D gene (6 bases). V shed 8 bases and J shed 6 bases, with 14 bases lying between them. Germline CDR1 MNHNS, CDR2 SASEGT. This CDR3 contains 12 residues. DNA for the CDR3: TGTGCCAGCCACGAGGGGGTGGGCGAGCAGTACTTC. This encodes CASHEGVGEQYF.

This chain links TRBV6-6 with TRBJ2-5, with a tentative D call TRBD2 (7 bases). With 5 bases removed from V and 3 bases from J, the gap between germline ends came to 19 bases. The germline V gene encodes CDR1 MNHNY and CDR2 SVGAGI (reference sequence). The CDR3 has 16 amino acids. The CDR3 nucleotides are TGTGCCAGCAGTCACACCAGGGGCAGCGGGGAAGAGACCCAGTACTTC. Encoded protein: CASSHTRGSGEETQYF.